The entry that follows covers one T cell receptor beta chain sequence. In assigning cohorts, the study relied on participant-reported clinical history. This entry comes from a study of blood T cell repertoires in COVID-19. Overall study context: The United States, Italy and Spain provided the acute and convalescent COVID-19 samples. In each case, the material was cDNA or gDNA derived from T cells, B-cell-depleted T cells, or PBMCs.

Generated by immunoSEQ multiplex PCR, the TCRdb table keeps only in-frame clones and is missing some. The sample gives over 350,000 clones, roughly nine tenths of which show up once; under 2.5% is in the top ten. Germline lookup yields CDR1 SGHTS and CDR2 YDEGEE. The CDR3 is 13 amino acids. V lost 2 bases, J lost 2 bases, and 8 bases lay in between. This sequence was found in a woman younger than 30 with acute COVID-19. The V gene is TRBV5-8, the J gene TRBJ2-7; D gene uncertain. The sample taken for sequencing was PBMCs or T cells enriched from blood (not recorded which). CDR3 nucleotide sequence: TGTGCCAGCAGCTTAGACATCCCCTACGAGCAGTACTTC. This sequence encodes CASSLDIPYEQYF. The full variable domain, rest sourced from reference TRBV5-8 and TRBJ2-7, is EAGVTQSPTHLIKTRGQQATLRCSPISGHTSVYWYQQALGLGLQFLLWYDEGEERNRGNFPPRFSGRQFPNYSSELNVNALELEDSALYLCASSLDIPYEQYFGPGTRLTVT.